This T cell receptor beta chain was sequenced in a study of Ad26.COV2.S vaccination and SARS-CoV-2 variants. The overall study: Enrollment placed the donor in the COV1001 Ad26.COV2.S trial arm. The authors gave Ad26.COV2.S intramuscularly, either once or twice 56 days apart.

Study-wide results and limits: Recipients given vaccine exceeded placebo recipients in spike-specific TCR breadth.

This clone has a single count. The antigen remains undetermined. The data were produced by immunoSEQ multiplex PCR, yet TCRdb's version contains in-frame clones alone and is incomplete. The data contain 300,000 to 400,000 clones, 65% to 90% of them singletons. Described treatment: some 20 received Ad26.COV2.S at low or high dose, single or two shots; roughly five received placebo; per-sample allocation not given. Day 63 after the first vaccine or placebo injection was the time point for sampling. Boston hosted the donor, who was an adult aged 18-55 years. CDR3 length: 15 residues. CDR1 and CDR2 from the germline V gene are SGHTA and FQGNSA. Trimming removed 3 bases from V and 8 bases from J, with 19 bases in between.

The V call is TRBV7-2, the J call TRBJ1-2; D call uncertain. The receptor was derived from a person between 18 and 59 years old who received the Ad26.COV2.S COVID-19 vaccine or a placebo. Sequenced here: peripheral blood, sampled in a trial of Ad26.COV2.S vaccine versus placebo. CDR3 coding DNA: TGTGCCAGCAGCTTTGACCTCTCGCGGCTGGGGGGCTACACCTTC. This translates into CASSFDLSRLGGYTF.